This T cell receptor beta chain was recorded in a study of T-cell memory formation after mild COVID-19. Overall study: Largely donor-specific TCR clusters were found.

Researchers used 5'RACE with constant-segment primers to make TCR alpha and TCR beta cDNA libraries that carry sample barcodes and UMIs. TCRdb ran MiXCR on the 5' RACE reads and lists one entry per CDR3 protein. The sample includes about 160,000 distinct CDR3 sequences, 31% of them seen just once. Study findings and constraints: Nothing showed for sure that second-wave clones peaking on day 37 were SARS-CoV-2 specific. Contracting CD4+ clones were located mainly in CM and EM, and CD8+ clones in EMRA.

This CDR3 has 15 residues. The V end was cut by 4 bases, the J end by 0 bases, with 13 bases between. From germline, CDR1 is SGHRS and CDR2 YFSETQ. Concerning this clonotype: What it binds is not known.

The sample consisted of PBMCs or a T cell subset sorted from them (not recorded which). The receptor's source is an adult woman who had mild COVID-19 (a few samples of this study predate the infection). Cell type and time point are not known. The chain joins TRBV5-1 to TRBJ1-1; maybe TRBD1 (6 bases). CDR3: CASSGGTSLNTEAFF. The CDR3 region has the DNA TGCGCCAGCAGCGGGGGGACATCTTTGAACACTGAAGCTTTCTTT.